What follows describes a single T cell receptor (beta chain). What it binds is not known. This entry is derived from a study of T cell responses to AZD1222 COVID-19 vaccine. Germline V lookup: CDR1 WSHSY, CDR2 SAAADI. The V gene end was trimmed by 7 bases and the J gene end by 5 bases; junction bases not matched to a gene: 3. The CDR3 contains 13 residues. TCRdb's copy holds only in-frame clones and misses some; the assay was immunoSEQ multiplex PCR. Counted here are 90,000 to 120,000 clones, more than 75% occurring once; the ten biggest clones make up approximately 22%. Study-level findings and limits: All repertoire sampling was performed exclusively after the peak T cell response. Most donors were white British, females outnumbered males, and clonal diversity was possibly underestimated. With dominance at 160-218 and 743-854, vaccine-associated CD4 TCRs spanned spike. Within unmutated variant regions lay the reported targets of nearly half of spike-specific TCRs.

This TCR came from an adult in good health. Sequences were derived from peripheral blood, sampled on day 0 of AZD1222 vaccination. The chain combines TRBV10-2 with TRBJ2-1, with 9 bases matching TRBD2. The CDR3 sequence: CASTERGDNEQFF. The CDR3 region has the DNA TGCGCCAGCACCGAGCGGGGGGACAATGAGCAGTTCTTC.